What follows is one T cell receptor beta chain and its context. The sample originates from a study of blood T cell repertoires in COVID-19. Per the authors' pipeline: Reference gene primers were amplified, and this amplification served to estimate nucleated cell counts. Measured with immunoSEQ multiplex PCR; TCRdb has only the in-frame clones, and not every one. That table is the source of V, J and clone size, and D and trimming were worked out from the DNA. The data show more than 250,000 clones, roughly four fifths seen once. Trimming left V 0 bases short and J 8 bases short, with 7 bases between. This CDR3 contains 12 residues. The germline V gene encodes CDR1 GTSNPN and CDR2 SVGIG (reference sequence). Within 2 weeks before study entry, exposed participants met a COVID-19 case.

The chain combines TRBV30 with TRBJ1-4, with D unresolved. Material for sequencing was PBMCs or T cells enriched from blood (not recorded which). This receptor was obtained from a man aged 35-49 years who had been exposed to COVID-19. In DNA form, the CDR3 reads TGTGCCTGGAGTGTACGAGGGGAAAAACTGTTTTTT. It yields the protein CAWSVRGEKLFF.